Shown below are 23 T cell receptor beta chains from a single sample sequenced in a study of CD8 T cells in Susac syndrome. When the RNA was reverse transcribed, random hexamers were used with an input of about 0.5 to 1 ug. TCRdb ran MiXCR on the immunoSEQ multiplex PCR reads and lists one entry per CDR3 protein. This table holds some 94,000 distinct CDR3 sequences, roughly 94% found once. The sample taken for sequencing was CD4+ T cells from PBMCs. The receptors were gathered from a human donor with Susac syndrome.

The chain links TRBV7-2 to TRBJ1-2, with TRBD1 matching over 8 bases. V was pared by 4 bases and J by 8 bases, with 3 bases of the junction left unmatched. Germline lookup yields CDR1 SGHTA and CDR2 FQGNSA. CDR3 size: 12 residues. The CDR3 loop is CASSSRTGGYTF. The CDR3 nucleotides are TGTGCCAGCAGCTCTCGGACAGGGGGCTACACCTTC.

V and J are TRBV2 and TRBJ2-1; D is unresolved. V lost 2 bases and J 4 bases, leaving 3 bases between the germline ends. Germline V lookup: CDR1 SNHLY, CDR2 FYNNEI. The CDR3 is 12 residues long. CDR3 protein: CASSERYNEQFF. CDR3 bases: TGTGCCAGCAGTGAACGGTACAATGAGCAGTTCTTC.

The chain couples TRBV29-1 to TRBJ2-2; D is perhaps TRBD2 (6 bases). Trimming took 7 bases from V and 1 from J, leaving 16 bases between them. The CDR3 spans 15 residues. Looked up from germline, CDR1 is SQVTM and CDR2 is ANQGSEA. CDR3 bases: TGCAGCGCCCGGATGCGCGGGGTGAACACCGGGGAGCTGTTTTTT. Translating gives CSARMRGVNTGELFF.

The chain uses TRBV30 and TRBJ1-5, with a tentative D call TRBD1 (6 bases). The CDR3 is 13 residues long. Trimming took off 3 bases at V and 4 bases at J, with 10 bases between the two ends. Germline loops: CDR1 GTSNPN, CDR2 SVGIG (reference sequence). CDR3 sequence: CAWRPRGNQPQHF. Written as DNA, the CDR3 is TGTGCCTGGAGACCCAGGGGTAATCAGCCCCAGCATTTT. Full variable domain (missing parts from reference TRBV30 and TRBJ1-5): SQTIHQWPATLVQPVGSPLSLECTVEGTSNPNLYWYRQAAGRGLQLLFYSVGIGQISSEVPQNLSASRPQDRQFILSSKKLLLSDSGFYLCAWRPRGNQPQHFGDGTRLSIL.

The J gene is TRBJ1-2, the V gene TRBV3-1, with D perhaps matching TRBD1 (5 bases). The CDR3 is 12 amino acids. The germline V gene encodes CDR1 LGHDT and CDR2 YNNKEL (reference sequence). V lost 7 bases and J lost 5, with 11 bases in between. CDR3 nucleotide sequence: TGTGCCAGCACCTGGGACGGATATGGCTACACCTTC. It translates to CASTWDGYGYTF.

J is TRBJ2-3 and V is TRBV20-1, with D perhaps being TRBD1 or TRBD2 (6 bases each). CDR1 and CDR2 from the germline V gene are DFQATT and SNEGSKA (reference sequence). The ends were cut back, 7 bases at V and 1 base at J, with 12 bases in the middle. This CDR3 spans 13 amino acids. The CDR3 reads CSVGGGRTDTQYF. Written as DNA, the CDR3 is TGCAGTGTTGGAGGGGGACGCACAGATACGCAGTATTTT.

This chain links TRBV7-9 with TRBJ1-6, with D maybe TRBD1 (5 bases). The CDR3 has 13 amino acids. In germline, CDR1 is SEHNR, CDR2 FQNEAQ (reference sequence). Trimming left V 5 bases short and J 10 bases short, with 12 bases between. Here the CDR3 reads CASSPVGHSPLHF. DNA of the CDR3: TGTGCCAGCAGCCCCGTGGGGCACTCACCCCTCCACTTT.

The rearrangement uses TRBV15 and TRBJ2-5; D may be TRBD1 or TRBD2 (6 bases each). Trimming left V 0 bases short and J 5 bases short, with 22 bases between. The germline gives CDR1 LNHNV, CDR2 YYDKDF (reference sequence). The CDR3 covers 18 residues. The CDR3 region is CATSRDTLTGDTAETQYF. In DNA form, the CDR3 reads TGTGCCACCAGCAGAGATACCCTAACGGGGGACACGGCGGAGACCCAGTACTTC.

V and J are TRBV3-1 and TRBJ1-6; D gene ambiguous. Per the germline V gene, CDR1 is LGHDT and CDR2 is YNNKEL (reference sequence). V shed 3 bases and J shed 7 bases, with 10 bases lying between them. The CDR3 has 14 amino acids. CDR3 sequence (DNA): TGTGCCAGCAGCCATCCCGTAGACAATTCACCCCTCCACTTT. Its translation: CASSHPVDNSPLHF. The full variable domain, its missing parts supplied by reference TRBV3-1 and TRBJ1-6, is DTAVSQTPKYLVTQMGNDKSIKCEQNLGHDTMYWYKQDSKKFLKIMFSYNNKELIINETVPNRFSPKSPDKAHLNLHINSLELGDSAVYFCASSHPVDNSPLHFGNGTRLTVT.

The rearrangement links TRBV7-9 to TRBJ1-6; unclear D gene. CDR1 SEHNR and CDR2 FQNEAQ come from the germline V gene (reference sequence). The CDR3 is made up of 12 amino acids. V shed 6 bases and J shed 5 bases, with 5 bases lying between them. DNA for the CDR3: TGTGCCAGCAGTGCAGATAATTCACCCCTCCACTTT. Amino acids: CASSADNSPLHF.

The genes are TRBV2 and TRBJ2-7, with D possibly matching TRBD1 (5 bases). In germline, CDR1 is SNHLY, CDR2 FYNNEI. V gave up 8 bases and J gave up 0 bases, with 14 bases separating them. The CDR3 runs to 14 residues. As DNA, the CDR3 is TGTGCCAGCTTGGAGCAGGGTAGCTCCTACGAGCAGTACTTC. Translating it yields CASLEQGSSYEQYF.

This clonotype was seen only once. The J gene is TRBJ1-1, the V gene TRBV19, with D unclear. V was pared by 5 bases and J by 4 bases, with 14 bases between. This CDR3 region has 14 residues. Germline CDR1 LNHDA, CDR2 SQIVND (reference sequence). Written as DNA, the CDR3 is TGTGCCAGTAGTTCCTCGTTTACGAGCACTGAAGCTTTCTTT. Its translation: CASSSSFTSTEAFF.

V is TRBV6-2 or TRBV6-3 and J is TRBJ2-2; either TRBD1 or TRBD2 may fit D (5 bases each). The V gene's germline CDR1 is MNHEY and CDR2 SVGEGT. The length of the CDR3 is 15 residues. The V end was cut by 7 bases, the J end by 5 bases, with 17 bases between. The CDR3 sequence is CASKVGRTSTGELFF. The DNA for the CDR3 is TGTGCCAGCAAAGTGGGACGGACGAGTACCGGGGAGCTGTTTTTT.

This chain joins TRBV20-1 and TRBJ2-7; no reliable D call. V lost 0 bases and J 0 bases, leaving 9 bases between the germline ends. CDR3 length equals 14 residues. Germline CDR1 is DFQATT and CDR2 is SNEGSKA (reference sequence). This chain's CDR3 is CSARDEAVSYEQYF. CDR3 nucleotides: TGCAGTGCTAGAGATGAGGCAGTCTCCTACGAGCAGTACTTC.

The V and J genes are TRBV20-1 and TRBJ2-1, with 8 bases fitting TRBD2. The germline V gene encodes CDR1 DFQATT and CDR2 SNEGSKA (reference sequence). This CDR3 has 14 amino acids. The trim removed 4 bases at V and 0 bases at J, leaving 2 bases unmatched. This CDR3 reads CSANSGSSYNEQFF. CDR3 nucleotide sequence: TGCAGTGCTAACAGCGGGAGCTCCTACAATGAGCAGTTCTTC.

The J gene is TRBJ2-1, the V gene TRBV12-3 or TRBV12-4, with TRBD1 matching over 8 bases. V was pared by 6 bases and J by 2 bases, with 3 bases of the junction left unmatched. The CDR3 is 14 amino acids. The CDR3 sequence is CASRDRVTYNEQFF. The DNA of the CDR3 is TGTGCCAGCAGGGACAGGGTAACCTACAATGAGCAGTTCTTC.

The rearrangement uses TRBV6-4 and TRBJ2-2; 8 bases fit TRBD2. J was trimmed by 3 bases and V by 7 bases; bases with no gene match: 4. Per the germline V gene, CDR1 is MRHNA and CDR2 is SNTAGT. The CDR3 spans 14 residues. CDR3 protein: CASKAGVDTGELFF. The CDR3 nucleotides are TGTGCCAGCAAAGCGGGGGTCGACACCGGGGAGCTGTTTTTT.

This sequence joins TRBV9 and TRBJ2-7, with D unclear. Germline lookup yields CDR1 SGDLS and CDR2 YYNGEE. The V and J ends lost 2 bases and 5 bases respectively, with 11 bases between them. The CDR3 runs 13 residues. For the CDR3, the DNA is TGTGCCAGCAGCGTGGCCCCTCACGACGAGCAGTACTTC. The encoded protein is CASSVAPHDEQYF.

CDR3 DNA sequence: TGTGCGTCGCTAGCAGGCACCGGGGAGCTGTTTTTT. Translating it yields CASLAGTGELFF. The chain has TRBV6-6 and TRBJ2-2, with a weak D call TRBD2 (5 bases). CDR1 and CDR2 (germline): MNHNY, SVGAGI (reference sequence). CDR3 size: 12 residues.

The chain recombines TRBV12-3 or TRBV12-4 with TRBJ1-1; no clear D gene. The CDR3 runs 13 residues. Trimming left V 3 bases short and J 0 bases short, with 5 bases between. CDR3 amino acids: CASSFSVNTEAFF. As DNA, the CDR3 is TGTGCCAGCAGTTTTTCCGTGAACACTGAAGCTTTCTTT.

The chain combines TRBV30 with TRBJ2-5; 10 nucleotides line up with TRBD1. V dropped 4 bases and J dropped 4; count of bases not matched to a gene: 12. This CDR3 spans 16 amino acids. Germline V gene data show CDR1 as GTSNPN and CDR2 as SVGIG (reference sequence). The CDR3 bases are TGTGCCTGGAAGGAGGGACAGGGGCAGGTTCGAGAGACCCAGTACTTC. Translation: CAWKEGQGQVRETQYF.

The CDR3 region has the DNA TGTGCCACCTCCGGGGGGGCCGCGAGCACCGGGGAGCTGTTTTTT. Translation: CATSGGAASTGELFF. The V and J genes are TRBV9 and TRBJ2-2; 8 nucleotides line up with TRBD2. Unmatched junction bases numbered 11, after V lost 9 bases and J lost 4 bases. Germline CDR1 reads SGDLS; CDR2 reads YYNGEE. The CDR3 extends over 15 amino acids.

The gene calls are TRBV28 and TRBJ1-1, with TRBD1 as a possible D gene (5 bases). CDR3 size: 17 residues. V gave up 3 bases and J gave up 3 bases, with 20 bases separating them. Per germline, CDR1 MDHEN and CDR2 SYDVKM. CDR3 region: CASSFRLGVFVDTEAFF. The CDR3 DNA reads TGTGCCAGCAGTTTTCGATTGGGGGTCTTTGTGGACACTGAAGCTTTCTTT. The full variable domain, in which reference TRBV28 and TRBJ1-1 provide the parts outside the CDR3, is DVKVTQSSRYLVKRTGEKVFLECVQDMDHENMFWYRQDPGLGLRLIYFSYDVKMKEKGDIPEGYSVSREKKERFSLILESASTNQTSMYLCASSFRLGVFVDTEAFFGQGTRLTVV.